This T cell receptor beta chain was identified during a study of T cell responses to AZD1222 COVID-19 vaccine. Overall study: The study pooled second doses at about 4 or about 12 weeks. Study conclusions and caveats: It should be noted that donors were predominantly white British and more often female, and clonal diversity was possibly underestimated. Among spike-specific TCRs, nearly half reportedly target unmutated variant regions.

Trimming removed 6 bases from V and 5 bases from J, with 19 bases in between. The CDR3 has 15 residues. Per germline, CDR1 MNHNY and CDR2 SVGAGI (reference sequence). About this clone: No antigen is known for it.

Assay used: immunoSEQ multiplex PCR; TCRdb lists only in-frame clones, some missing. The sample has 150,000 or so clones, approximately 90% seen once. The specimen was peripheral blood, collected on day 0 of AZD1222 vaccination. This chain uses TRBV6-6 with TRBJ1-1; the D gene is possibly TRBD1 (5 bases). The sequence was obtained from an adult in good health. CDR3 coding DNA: TGTGCCAGCAGATTACAAGTCCCAGGGATAACTGAAGCTTTCTTT. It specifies CASRLQVPGITEAFF.